The 10 T cell receptor beta chains below all came from one sample that was sequenced in a study of blood T cell repertoires in COVID-19. The repertoire was sequenced with immunoSEQ multiplex PCR; TCRdb's copy has only in-frame clones and lacks some. The sample carries about 240,000 clones, around 84% recorded once. The source material was peripheral blood. The receptors stem from a woman in her 70s with active or convalescent COVID-19.

V is TRBV10-2 and J is TRBJ2-2; tentative D call: TRBD1 (6 bases). V shed 8 bases and J shed 4 bases, with 14 bases lying between them. The CDR3 is 14 residues long. The germline gives CDR1 WSHSY, CDR2 SAAADI. The CDR3 region is CASSQGQSTGELFF. Here the CDR3 DNA reads TGCGCCAGCTCCCAGGGGCAGAGCACCGGGGAGCTGTTTTTT.

This clone was picked up a small number of times. Germline is not matched at one junction end, which may reflect a read error. The chain links TRBV6-5 to TRBJ1-6; possibly TRBD1 for D (6 bases). The CDR3 loop spans 14 amino acids. Germline CDR1 and CDR2: MNHEY and SVGAGI. In DNA form, the CDR3 reads TGTGCCAGCAATTACGCAGGGGCTCATTCACCCCTCCACTTT. Translating gives CASNYAGAHSPLHF.

The chain links TRBV5-8 to TRBJ2-7; 9 nucleotides match TRBD1. The CDR3 loop spans 15 amino acids. Germline values: CDR1 SGHTS, CDR2 YDEGEE. V was clipped by 3 bases and J by 0 bases; unmatched bases: 4. CDR3 sequence reads: CASSSGTGSSYEQYF. The CDR3 DNA follows: TGTGCCAGCAGCTCAGGGACAGGGAGCTCCTACGAGCAGTACTTC. The entire variable domain, with the rest obtained from reference TRBV5-8 and TRBJ2-7, is as follows: EAGVTQSPTHLIKTRGQQATLRCSPISGHTSVYWYQQALGLGLQFLLWYDEGEERNRGNFPPRFSGRQFPNYSSELNVNALELEDSALYLCASSSGTGSSYEQYFGPGTRLTVT.

The table lists this clone with a count of one. The V and J genes are TRBV27 and TRBJ1-2; 7 bases are shared with TRBD1. CDR3 length equals 16 residues. Germline lookup yields CDR1 MNHEY and CDR2 SMNVEV (reference sequence). V lost 2 bases, J lost 0 bases, and 6 bases stayed unmatched. The CDR3 region is CASSLNRGAPNYGYTF. The DNA of the CDR3 is TGTGCCAGCAGTTTAAACAGGGGTGCGCCTAACTATGGCTACACCTTC.

This clone was counted only a few times. This chain uses TRBV7-9 with TRBJ1-1, with D unclear. The CDR3 sequence is 13 residues long. Trimming pared 7 bases from V and 3 bases from J, leaving 12 bases between. Germline values: CDR1 SEHNR, CDR2 FQNEAQ (reference sequence). CDR3 nucleotide sequence: TGTGCCAGCATGATGGAGATGGACACTGAAGCTTTCTTT. This codes for CASMMEMDTEAFF.

This clone has a single count. The chain uses TRBV7-2 and TRBJ2-2, with D possibly matching TRBD1 (5 bases). Trimming removed 3 bases at V and 8 bases at J, with 22 bases between. CDR3 size: 17 residues. CDR1 SGHTA and CDR2 FQGNSA come from the germline V gene. The CDR3 sequence is CASSFPPNRRTWGELFF. The CDR3 DNA is TGTGCCAGCAGCTTCCCCCCAAACAGGCGTACTTGGGGGGAGCTGTTTTTT.

V is TRBV7-8 and J is TRBJ1-3; weak D call: TRBD1 (6 bases). The CDR3 loop spans 17 amino acids. V lost 3 bases and J lost 0, with 15 bases in between. Germline V gives CDR1 SGHVS, CDR2 FQNEAQ. The CDR3 reads CASSFSSRTASGNTIYF. The CDR3 region has the DNA TGTGCCAGCAGCTTCTCCTCCAGGACAGCCTCTGGAAACACCATATATTTT.

The chain is built from TRBV15 and TRBJ2-3; D uncertain. The CDR3 length is 15 residues. Trimming cost V 0 bases and J 2 bases, with 9 bases left between them. Germline assignment: CDR1 LNHNV and CDR2 YYDKDF (reference sequence). The CDR3 DNA reads as TGTGCCACCAGCAGAGACAGGCTCATCACAGATACGCAGTATTTT. Protein sequence: CATSRDRLITDTQYF. Complete variable domain (other parts from reference TRBV15 and TRBJ2-3): DAMVIQNPRYQVTQFGKPVTLSCSQTLNHNVMYWYQQKSSQAPKLLFHYYDKDFNNEADTPDNFQSRRPNTSFCFLDIRSPGLGDTAMYLCATSRDRLITDTQYFGPGTRLTVL.

The rearrangement joins TRBV19 to TRBJ1-2; TRBD1 matches 8 bases. There are 12 residues in the CDR3. After removal of 5 bases from V and 13 bases from J, the junction contained 9 bases not matched to a gene. CDR1 and CDR2 from the germline V gene are LNHDA and SQIVND (reference sequence). The CDR3 region is CASSVMDRAVTF. Here the CDR3 DNA reads TGTGCCAGTAGTGTGATGGACAGGGCGGTCACCTTC. The full variable domain, in which reference TRBV19 and TRBJ1-2 provide the parts outside the CDR3, is DGGITQSPKYLFRKEGQNVTLSCEQNLNHDAMYWYRQDPGQGLRLIYYSQIVNDFQKGDIAEGYSVSREKKESFPLTVTSAQKNPTAFYLCASSVMDRAVTFGSGTRLTVV.

This chain uses TRBV5-1 with TRBJ2-5; possible D gene TRBD1, 6 bases. Germline V gene sequence: CDR1 SGHRS, CDR2 YFSETQ. This CDR3 is 15 amino acids long. V was clipped by 4 bases and J by 5 bases, with 18 bases between them. CDR3 nucleotide sequence: TGCGCCAGCAGCACCGGACGGGCCCAGGGGGAGACCCAGTACTTC. It specifies CASSTGRAQGETQYF.